This TCR beta chain stems from a study of cytomegalovirus exposure and HLA in healthy donors. Overall study findings and caveats: Per a prior analysis, the majority of TCR beta V segments were productive roughly 90% or roughly 30% of the time.

About this clone itself: What it binds is not known.

Researchers ran the PCR with 60 Vbeta and 13 Jbeta primers. Profiled with immunoSEQ multiplex PCR; TCRdb holds only in-frame clones, not every one. The table records about 140,000 clones, around 82% of them present only once. The origin of this receptor is a woman aged 18 to 35 in good health and CMV-seropositive. The sample was PBMCs.

CDR3 nucleotides: TGTGCCAGTATGTCACAGGCTTCTGGAAACACCATATATTTT. This gives the protein CASMSQASGNTIYF. V is TRBV19 and J is TRBJ1-3, with TRBD1 as a possible D gene (5 bases). The CDR3 runs to 14 residues. Germline V gene sequence: CDR1 LNHDA, CDR2 SQIVND (reference sequence). V shed 7 bases and J shed 1 base, with 11 bases lying between them.